This TCR beta chain was captured in a study of persistence of HIV-infected CD4 T cells. Study context: Donors were ART-treated; their CMV- and Gag-responding CD4+ T cells were isolated.

CDR3 length: 15 amino acids. Germline assignment: CDR1 KGHDR and CDR2 SFDVKD. V lost 4 bases and J 4 bases, leaving 12 bases between the germline ends. Lysates of CMV-infected fibroblasts at 10 ug/mL stimulated these cells. Sorted nonresponding memory CD4+ T cells were CD40L-negative, CD69-negative, CD45RO-high. About this clone: Antigen unknown.

The libraries were made with immunoSEQ version 4 in survey mode. TCRdb's table, derived via immunoSEQ multiplex PCR, lists solely in-frame clones and lacks some. The table lists fewer than 40,000 clones, 82% of them singletons, with about 6.8% in the top ten. The genes are TRBV24-1 and TRBJ2-2; possible D gene TRBD1, 5 bases. The sequence was obtained from an adult woman with HIV who was CMV-seropositive. Sequenced material: CD4+ T cells sorted from PBMCs after approximately 19-hour stimulation, taken from a patient who received antiretroviral therapy. The CDR3 loop is CATSDLDRLTGELFF. The CDR3, as DNA: TGTGCCACCAGTGACCTCGACAGACTCACCGGGGAGCTGTTTTTT.